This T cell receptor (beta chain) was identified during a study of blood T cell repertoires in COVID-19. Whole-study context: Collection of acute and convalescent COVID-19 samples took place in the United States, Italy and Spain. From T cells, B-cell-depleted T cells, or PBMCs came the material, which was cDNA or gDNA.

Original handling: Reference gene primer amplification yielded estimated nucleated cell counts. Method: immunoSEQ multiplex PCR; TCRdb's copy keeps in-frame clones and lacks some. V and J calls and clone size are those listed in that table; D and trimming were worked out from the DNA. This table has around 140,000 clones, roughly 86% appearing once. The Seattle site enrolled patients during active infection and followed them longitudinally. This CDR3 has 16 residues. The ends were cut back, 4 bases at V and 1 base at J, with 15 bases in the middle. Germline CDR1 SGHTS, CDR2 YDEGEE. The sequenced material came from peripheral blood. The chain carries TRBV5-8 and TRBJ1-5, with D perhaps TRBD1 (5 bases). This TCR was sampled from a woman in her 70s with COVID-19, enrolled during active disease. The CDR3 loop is CASSDSRVRSNQPQHF. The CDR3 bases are TGTGCCAGCAGCGACAGCAGGGTACGAAGCAATCAGCCCCAGCATTTT.